These 18 T cell receptor beta chains share one sample of origin, sequenced in a study of T cells in women clearing cervical HPV infection. Sequencing was performed with immunoSEQ multiplex PCR; in TCRdb, only in-frame clones are kept and a portion is missing. The sample table sets out some 46,000 clones. The sequenced sample was blood buffy coat. These receptors all stem from a woman aged 18-69 years with a cervical HPV16 infection that either progressed to CIN3+ or cleared (not recorded which).

Comments on this clone: The read ends 3 residues before the CDR3 terminus; that terminus is restored from the germline J gene. V gene TRBV7-6 combines with J gene TRBJ1-2; D is uncertain. Germline CDR1 reads SGHVS; CDR2 reads FNYEAQ. This CDR3 spans 17 amino acids. The covered CDR3 bases are TGTGCCAGCAGCTCCACCACCTTAGCGGGAGCGTGGGATACC. It specifies CASSSTTLAGAWDT. The CDR3 in full is CASSSTTLAGAWDTYTF.

As to this clone: The CDR3 end falls 3 residues outside the read, so it is completed with the germline J gene. This rearrangement joins TRBV11-3 to TRBJ2-3; D unclear. Trimming took 1 base from V and 4 from J, leaving 3 bases between them. The CDR3 runs 12 residues. The V gene's germline CDR1 is SGHNT and CDR2 YENEEA. CDR3 region: CASSLGPDTQYF. The DNA read from the CDR3 is TGTGCCAGCAGCTTAGGGCCAGATACG.

On this clone itself: The read ends 3 residues shy of where the CDR3 ends; the end is completed using the germline J gene. V and J are TRBV6-1 and TRBJ1-1, with 8 bases identical to TRBD1. J gave up 1 base and V 0 bases, and 10 bases lay outside the gene matches. This CDR3 spans 18 amino acids. CDR1 MNHNS and CDR2 SASEGT come from the germline V gene. The CDR3 is CASSEAKVGTGKNTEAFF. The DNA read from the CDR3 is TGTGCCAGCAGTGAAGCCAAAGTCGGGACAGGAAAGAACACTGAA.

For this clone: Coverage ceases 3 residues before the CDR3 finishes, and the germline J gene fills in the end. The chain combines TRBV18 with TRBJ2-2, with D possibly matching TRBD1 (5 bases). There are 19 residues in the CDR3. Germline V gene lookup returns CDR1 KGHSH and CDR2 LQKENI. The CDR3 DNA, read in part, is TGTGCCAGCTCACCTGACTTACAGAGCCTATACTCTGGGGCCAACGTG. Amino acids: CASSPDLQSLYSGANV. The complete CDR3 reads CASSPDLQSLYSGANVLFF.

With respect to this clone: The CDR3 extends 3 residues past the end of the read, so its final part is completed from the germline J gene. The chain couples TRBV2 to TRBJ1-5, with D perhaps matching TRBD1 (6 bases). With 8 bases removed from V and 3 bases from J, the gap between germline ends came to 11 bases. The V gene's germline CDR1 is SNHLY and CDR2 FYNNEI. The CDR3 totals 13 residues. The CDR3 region is CASGGRTNQPQHF. The CDR3 bases that were read are TGTGCCAGCGGGGGCAGGACCAATCAGCCC.

As regards this clone: The read ends 3 residues early relative to the CDR3; the germline J gene fills the gap. This sequence joins TRBV19 and TRBJ2-7; possibly TRBD1 for D (6 bases). CDR1 is LNHDA, CDR2 SQIVND, per germline (reference sequence). Trimming pared 4 bases from V and 3 bases from J, leaving 16 bases between. This CDR3 is 15 amino acids long. CDR3 residues: CASSTGPQGGYEQYF. The sequenced CDR3 bases are TGTGCCAGTAGTACGGGACCTCAAGGGGGCTACGAG.

Concerning this clone itself: The read terminates 3 residues ahead of where the CDR3 ends, so the germline J gene completes it. V usage is TRBV10-2 and J usage is TRBJ1-1; perhaps TRBD1 as D (5 bases). Germline assignment: CDR1 WSHSY and CDR2 SAAADI. The CDR3 sequence is 14 residues long. The V and J ends lost 4 bases and 4 bases respectively, with 13 bases between them. The CDR3 spells CASSVQGGVTEAFF. The CDR3 bases that were read are TGCGCCAGCAGTGTTCAGGGCGGGGTCACTGAA.

Points on this clone: The sequence runs out 3 residues before the end of the CDR3; the remainder is reconstructed from the germline J gene. The chain carries TRBV5-6 and TRBJ2-3, with 7 nucleotides matching TRBD1. The CDR3 is 14 residues long. Germline lookup yields CDR1 SGHDT and CDR2 YYEEEE. CDR3 residues: CASSLTGAQETQYF. The part of the CDR3 DNA that was read is TGTGCCAGCAGCTTGACAGGGGCACAAGAGACG. Variable domain in full (rest from reference TRBV5-6 and TRBJ2-3): DAGVTQSPTHLIKTRGQQVTLRCSPKSGHDTVSWYQQALGQGPQFIFQYYEEEERQRGNFPDRFSGHQFPNYSSELNVNALLLGDSALYLCASSLTGAQETQYFGPGTRLTVL.

The sequenced CDR3 bases are TGTGCCAGCAGCCTCCAAGCGGCGTCTAGCACAGATACG. It translates to CASSLQAASSTDT. From start to end, the CDR3 is CASSLQAASSTDTQYF. The chain has TRBV14 and TRBJ2-3; a weak D match, TRBD2 (5 bases). Read data end 3 residues before the CDR3 end; the end is taken from the germline J gene. Germline CDR1 SGHDN, CDR2 FVKESK. V gave up 4 bases and J gave up 0 bases, with 14 bases separating them. CDR3 length: 16 residues. The full variable domain, rest sourced from reference TRBV14 and TRBJ2-3, is EAGVTQFPSHSVIEKGQTVTLRCDPISGHDNLYWYRRVMGKEIKFLLHFVKESKQDESGMPNNRFLAERTGGTYSTLKVQPAELEDSGVYFCASSLQAASSTDTQYFGPGTRLTVL.

About this clone itself: The read terminates 3 residues before the CDR3 end, so the remaining end is supplied by the germline J gene. This rearrangement joins TRBV11-2 to TRBJ2-2, with D perhaps matching TRBD1 (6 bases). Per the germline V gene, CDR1 is SGHAT and CDR2 is FQNNGV. The CDR3 spans 14 residues. Trimming removed 5 bases from V and 6 bases from J, with 13 bases in between. The covered CDR3 bases are TGTGCCAGCAGCGTAAACAGGGTCCCCGGGGAG. Amino acid sequence: CASSVNRVPGE. The full CDR3 is CASSVNRVPGELFF.

In regard to this clone: The CDR3 end is not reached by the read, which stops 3 residues before it; the germline J gene fills it in. The chain has TRBV30 and TRBJ2-3, with 9 positions matching TRBD1. V dropped 3 bases and J dropped 3; count of bases not matched to a gene: 10. This CDR3 is built from 16 residues. Germline V gene lookup returns CDR1 GTSNPN and CDR2 SVGIG (reference sequence). Here the CDR3 reads CAWSRGQGEGTDTQYF. Partial CDR3 DNA: TGTGCCTGGAGCCGGGGACAGGGTGAGGGAACAGATACG.

On this clone itself: The read ends 3 residues shy of where the CDR3 ends; the end is completed using the germline J gene. The rearrangement links TRBV7-9 to TRBJ2-4; the match to TRBD1 covers 11 bases. The CDR3 runs 14 residues. J lost 7 bases, V lost 3 bases, and 2 bases had no gene match. Germline-derived CDR1 and CDR2 are SEHNR and FQNEAQ (reference sequence). The DNA read from the CDR3 is TGTGCCAGCAGCTTCGGGGACAGGGGGAACATT. This codes for CASSFGDRGNI. Given in full, the CDR3 is CASSFGDRGNIQYF.

A word on this clone: With the read ending 3 residues before the CDR3 end, the germline J gene is used to fill in that end. The chain is built from TRBV11-3 and TRBJ2-2, with TRBD2 as a possible D gene (5 bases). The germline V gene has CDR1 SGHNT and CDR2 YENEEA. CDR3 length: 15 residues. V was clipped by 1 base and J by 7 bases, with 13 bases between them. CDR3 region: CASSLALAGSGELFF. The sequenced part of the CDR3 DNA is TGTGCCAGCAGCTTAGCCCTAGCAGGAAGCGGGGAG.

Regarding this clone: The sequence runs out 3 residues before the end of the CDR3; the remainder is reconstructed from the germline J gene. Other DNA sequences from this sample encode an identical CDR3 as well. V is TRBV19 and J is TRBJ1-2; 9 nucleotides agree with TRBD1. This CDR3 is 16 amino acids long. Per the germline V gene, CDR1 is LNHDA and CDR2 is SQIVND (reference sequence). This chain's CDR3 is CASREPGSGQGDGYTF. The sequenced CDR3 bases are TGTGCCAGTAGGGAACCAGGTTCGGGACAGGGAGACGGC.

As regards this clone: Sequence at one end of the junction differs from germline and may be a read error. This specimen includes other DNA sequences encoding the same CDR3. The CDR3 sequence: CAWRRGSGNTIYF. CDR3 DNA, as far as it was read: TGTGCCTGGAGGAGAGGGTCTGGAAACACT. The chain uses TRBV30 and TRBJ1-3; D unresolved. The read gets to within 3 residues of the CDR3 end, and the germline J gene fills in the rest. This CDR3 comprises 13 residues. Germline V CDR1 and CDR2: GTSNPN, SVGIG (reference sequence).

Details on this clone: The CDR3 end is not reached by the read, which stops 3 residues before it; the germline J gene fills it in. V is TRBV7-2 and J is TRBJ2-7; TRBD2 aligns across 8 bases. Per the germline V gene, CDR1 is SGHTA and CDR2 is FQGNSA. Losses at the gene ends were 3 bases for V and 4 bases for J; bases not matched to a gene: 8. The CDR3 covers 15 residues. This CDR3 reads CASSFHGSGEYEQYF. Incomplete CDR3 DNA: TGTGCCAGCAGCTTCCATGGTAGCGGGGAATACGAG.

Details on this clone: Coverage ceases 3 residues before the CDR3 finishes, and the germline J gene fills in the end. V and J are TRBV7-9 and TRBJ2-2, with unresolved D. The CDR3 is 15 residues long. Germline lookup yields CDR1 SEHNR and CDR2 FQNEAQ (reference sequence). V gave up 2 bases and J gave up 0 bases, with 7 bases separating them. The CDR3 protein is CASSLQMANTGELFF. The sequenced CDR3 bases are TGTGCCAGCAGCTTACAGATGGCGAACACCGGGGAG.

In the case of this clone: The CDR3 end falls 3 residues outside the read, so it is completed with the germline J gene. The chain has TRBV18 and TRBJ1-2; D is possibly TRBD1 (5 bases). The CDR3 has 14 amino acids. Per the germline V gene, CDR1 is KGHSH and CDR2 is LQKENI. V dropped 3 bases and J dropped 1 base, with 9 bases sitting between them. CDR3 bases read: TGTGCCAGCTCACCGACAGACGATAACTATGGC. Protein: CASSPTDDNYG. The entire CDR3 protein reads CASSPTDDNYGYTF.